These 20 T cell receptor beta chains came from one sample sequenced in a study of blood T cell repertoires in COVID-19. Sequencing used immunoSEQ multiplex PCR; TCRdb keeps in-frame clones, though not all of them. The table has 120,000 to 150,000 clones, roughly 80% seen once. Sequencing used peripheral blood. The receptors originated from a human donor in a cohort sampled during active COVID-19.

The CDR3, as DNA: TGTGCCAGCAGCTTGGGACCCGGGGGGGCCGATGAGCAGTTCTTC. It translates to CASSLGPGGADEQFF. This chain connects TRBV5-6 to TRBJ2-1, with 8 bases aligning to TRBD2. Germline assignment: CDR1 SGHDT and CDR2 YYEEEE. This CDR3 contains 15 residues. V lost 0 bases, J lost 8 bases, and 7 bases stayed unmatched.

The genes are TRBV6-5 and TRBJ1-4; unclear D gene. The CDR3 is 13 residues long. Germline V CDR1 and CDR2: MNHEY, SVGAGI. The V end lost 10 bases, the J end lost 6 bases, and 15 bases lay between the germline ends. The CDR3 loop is CATTRRRDEKLFF. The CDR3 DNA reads TGTGCCACCACGAGGAGGCGGGATGAAAAACTGTTTTTT.

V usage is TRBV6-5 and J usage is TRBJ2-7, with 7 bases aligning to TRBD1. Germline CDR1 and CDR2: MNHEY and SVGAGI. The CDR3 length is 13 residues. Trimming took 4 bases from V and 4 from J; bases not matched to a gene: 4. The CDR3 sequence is CASSSQTGYEQYF. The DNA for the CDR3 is TGTGCCAGCAGTTCTCAGACAGGGTACGAGCAGTACTTC.

CDR3 nucleotides: TGTGCCAGCAGGACAGGGGCTAACTATGGCTACACCTTC. Translating gives CASRTGANYGYTF. This chain connects TRBV28 to TRBJ1-2; 8 nucleotides match TRBD1. Per germline, CDR1 MDHEN and CDR2 SYDVKM. With V trimmed by 6 bases and J by 0 bases, 0 bases remained unmatched. The CDR3 contains 13 residues.

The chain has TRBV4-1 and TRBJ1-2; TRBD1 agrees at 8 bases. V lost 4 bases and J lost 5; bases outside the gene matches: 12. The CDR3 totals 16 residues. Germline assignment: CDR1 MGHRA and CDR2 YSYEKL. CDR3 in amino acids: CASSLDMDRVHYGYTF. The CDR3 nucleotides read TGCGCCAGCAGCCTTGACATGGACAGGGTGCATTATGGCTACACCTTC.

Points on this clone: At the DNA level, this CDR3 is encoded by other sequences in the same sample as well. CDR3 loop: CSVVGQGAWGYTF. DNA of the CDR3: TGCAGCGTTGTGGGACAGGGGGCTTGGGGCTACACCTTC. The rearrangement links TRBV29-1 to TRBJ1-2; 12 bases line up with TRBD1. Trimming removed 4 bases from V and 8 bases from J; junction bases left unmatched: 5. Germline assignment: CDR1 SQVTM and CDR2 ANQGSEA. The CDR3 spans 13 residues.

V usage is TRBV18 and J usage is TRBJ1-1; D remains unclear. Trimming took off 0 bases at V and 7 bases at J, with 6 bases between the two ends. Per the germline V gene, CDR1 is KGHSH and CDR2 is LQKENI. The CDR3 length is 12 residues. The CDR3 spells CASSPPHGEAFF. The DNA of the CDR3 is TGTGCCAGCTCACCACCTCACGGTGAAGCTTTCTTT.

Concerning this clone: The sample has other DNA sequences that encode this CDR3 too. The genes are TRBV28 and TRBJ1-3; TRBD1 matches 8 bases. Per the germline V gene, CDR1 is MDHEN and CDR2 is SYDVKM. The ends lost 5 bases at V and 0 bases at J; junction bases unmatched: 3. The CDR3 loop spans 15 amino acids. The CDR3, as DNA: TGTGCCAGCAGTCCCAGGGGGCTCTCTGGAAACACCATATATTTT. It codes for CASSPRGLSGNTIYF.

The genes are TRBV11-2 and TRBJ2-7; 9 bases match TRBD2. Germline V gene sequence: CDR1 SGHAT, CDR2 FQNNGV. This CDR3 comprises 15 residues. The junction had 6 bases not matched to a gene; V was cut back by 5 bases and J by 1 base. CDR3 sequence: CASSPAGGRSYEQYF. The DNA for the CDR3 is TGTGCCAGCAGCCCGGCGGGGGGGCGATCCTACGAGCAGTACTTC.

The DNA of the CDR3 is TGTGCCAGTAGTATTGACGCCAGGGGGAGTGTAGGCTACACCTTC. This sequence encodes CASSIDARGSVGYTF. J is TRBJ1-2 and V is TRBV19; 7 nucleotides agree with TRBD1. Germline loops: CDR1 LNHDA, CDR2 SQIVND (reference sequence). There are 15 residues in the CDR3. V trimming: 3 bases; J trimming: 8 bases; junction bases outside the gene matches: 12.

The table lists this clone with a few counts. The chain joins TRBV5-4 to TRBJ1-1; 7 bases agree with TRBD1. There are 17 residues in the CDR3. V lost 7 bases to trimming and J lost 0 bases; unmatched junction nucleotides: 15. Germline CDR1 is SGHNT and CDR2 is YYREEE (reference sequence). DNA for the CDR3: TGTGCCAGCCGACCAGGGGGTAGACAGGGACTGAACACTGAAGCTTTCTTT. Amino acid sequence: CASRPGGRQGLNTEAFF.

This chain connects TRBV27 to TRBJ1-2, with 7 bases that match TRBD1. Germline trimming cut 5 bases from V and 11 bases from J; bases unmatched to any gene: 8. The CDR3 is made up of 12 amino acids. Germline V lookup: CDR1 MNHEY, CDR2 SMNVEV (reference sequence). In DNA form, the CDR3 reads TGTGCCAGCAGTCACCCGACAGGGACATACACCTTC. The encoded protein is CASSHPTGTYTF.

The CDR3 is CASIGTLNTEAFF. The CDR3 DNA reads TGTGCCAGCATTGGGACACTGAACACTGAAGCTTTCTTT. The V call is TRBV6-5, the J call TRBJ1-1; possible D gene TRBD1, 6 bases. The V gene's germline CDR1 is MNHEY and CDR2 SVGAGI. The V gene lost 7 bases and the J gene lost 0 bases, with 9 bases spanning the gap. CDR3 length: 13 residues.

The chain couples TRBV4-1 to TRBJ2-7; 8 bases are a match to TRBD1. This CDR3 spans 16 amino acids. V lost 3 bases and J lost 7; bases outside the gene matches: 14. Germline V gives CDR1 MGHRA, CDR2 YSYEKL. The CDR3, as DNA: TGCGCCAGCAGCCACCCCCAGGGGGCCGGACTGAGGGAGCAGTACTTC. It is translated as CASSHPQGAGLREQYF.

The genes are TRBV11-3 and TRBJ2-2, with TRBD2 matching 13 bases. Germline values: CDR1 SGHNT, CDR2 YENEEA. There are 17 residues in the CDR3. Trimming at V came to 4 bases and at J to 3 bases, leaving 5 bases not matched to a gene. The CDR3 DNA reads TGTGCCAGCAGCTGGACACTAGCGGGGGGGTACACCGGGGAGCTGTTTTTT. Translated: CASSWTLAGGYTGELFF.

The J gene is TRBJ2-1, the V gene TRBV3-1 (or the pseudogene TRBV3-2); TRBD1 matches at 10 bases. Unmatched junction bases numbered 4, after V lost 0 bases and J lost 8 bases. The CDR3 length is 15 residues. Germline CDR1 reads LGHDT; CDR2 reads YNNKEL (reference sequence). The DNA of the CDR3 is TGTGCCAGCAGCCAAGAGACGACAGGGGGCGATGAGCAGTTCTTC. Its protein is CASSQETTGGDEQFF.

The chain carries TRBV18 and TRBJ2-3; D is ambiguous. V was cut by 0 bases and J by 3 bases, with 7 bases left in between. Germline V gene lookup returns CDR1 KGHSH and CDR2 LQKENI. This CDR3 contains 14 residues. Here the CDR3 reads CASSPPELTDTQYF. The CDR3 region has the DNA TGTGCCAGCTCACCACCGGAGTTGACAGATACGCAGTATTTT.

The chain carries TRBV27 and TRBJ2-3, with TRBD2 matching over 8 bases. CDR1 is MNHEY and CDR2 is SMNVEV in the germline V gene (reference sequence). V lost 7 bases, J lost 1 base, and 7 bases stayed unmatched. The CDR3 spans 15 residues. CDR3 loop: CASNPYSGGTDTQYF. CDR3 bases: TGTGCCAGCAATCCTTATAGCGGGGGCACAGATACGCAGTATTTT.

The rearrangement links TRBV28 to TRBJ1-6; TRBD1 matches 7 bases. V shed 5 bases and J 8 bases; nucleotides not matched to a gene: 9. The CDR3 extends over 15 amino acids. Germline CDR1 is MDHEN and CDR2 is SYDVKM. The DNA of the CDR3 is TGTGCCAGCAGTACACGACAGGGATCGGATTCACCCCTCCACTTT. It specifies CASSTRQGSDSPLHF.

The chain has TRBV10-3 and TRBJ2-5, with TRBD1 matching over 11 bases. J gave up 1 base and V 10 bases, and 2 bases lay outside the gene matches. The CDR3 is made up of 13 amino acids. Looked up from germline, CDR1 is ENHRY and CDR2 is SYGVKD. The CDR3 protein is CATGTGGQETQYF. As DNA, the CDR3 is TGTGCCACGGGGACAGGGGGCCAAGAGACCCAGTACTTC.